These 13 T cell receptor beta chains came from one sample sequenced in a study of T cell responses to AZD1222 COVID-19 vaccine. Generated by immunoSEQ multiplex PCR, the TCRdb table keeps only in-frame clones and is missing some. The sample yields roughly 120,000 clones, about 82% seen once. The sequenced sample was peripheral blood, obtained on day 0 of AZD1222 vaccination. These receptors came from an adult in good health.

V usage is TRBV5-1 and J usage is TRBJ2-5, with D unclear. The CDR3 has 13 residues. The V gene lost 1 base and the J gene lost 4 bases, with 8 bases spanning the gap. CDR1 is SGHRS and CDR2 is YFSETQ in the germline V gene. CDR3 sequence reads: CASSLQPGETQYF. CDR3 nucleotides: TGCGCCAGCAGCTTGCAACCCGGAGAGACCCAGTACTTC. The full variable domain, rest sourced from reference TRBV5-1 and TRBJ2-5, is KAGVTQTPRYLIKTRGQQVTLSCSPISGHRSVSWYQQTPGQGLQFLFEYFSETQRNKGNFPGRFSGRQFSNSRSEMNVSTLELGDSALYLCASSLQPGETQYFGPGTRLLVL.

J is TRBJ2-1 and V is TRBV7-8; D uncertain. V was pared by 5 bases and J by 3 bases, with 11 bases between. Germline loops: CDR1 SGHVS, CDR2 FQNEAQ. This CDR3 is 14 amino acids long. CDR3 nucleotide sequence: TGTGCCAGCAGCCCTTCGACACACTACAATGAGCAGTTCTTC. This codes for CASSPSTHYNEQFF.

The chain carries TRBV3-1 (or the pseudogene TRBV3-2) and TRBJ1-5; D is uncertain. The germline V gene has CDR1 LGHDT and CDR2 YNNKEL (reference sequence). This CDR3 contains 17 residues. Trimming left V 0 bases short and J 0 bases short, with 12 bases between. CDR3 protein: CASSQDRPLRSNQPQHF. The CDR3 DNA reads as TGTGCCAGCAGCCAAGATCGACCGTTGCGTAGCAATCAGCCCCAGCATTTT.

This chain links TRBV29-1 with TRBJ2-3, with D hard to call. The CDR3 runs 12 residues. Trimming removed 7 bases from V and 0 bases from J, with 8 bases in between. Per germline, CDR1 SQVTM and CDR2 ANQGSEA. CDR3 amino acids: CSGDTSTDTQYF. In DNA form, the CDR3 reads TGCAGCGGTGACACTAGCACAGATACGCAGTATTTT.

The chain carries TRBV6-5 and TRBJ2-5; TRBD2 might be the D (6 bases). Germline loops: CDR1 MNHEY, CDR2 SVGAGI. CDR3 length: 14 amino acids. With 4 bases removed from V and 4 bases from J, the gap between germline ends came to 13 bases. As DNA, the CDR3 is TGTGCCAGCAGTTCCTTGGAGGGTATAGAGACCCAGTACTTC. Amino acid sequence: CASSSLEGIETQYF.

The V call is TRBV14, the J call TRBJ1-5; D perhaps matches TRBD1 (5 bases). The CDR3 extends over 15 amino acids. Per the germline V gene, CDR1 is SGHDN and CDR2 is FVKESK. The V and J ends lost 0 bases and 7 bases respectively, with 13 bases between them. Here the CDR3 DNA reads TGTGCCAGCAGCCAAGAATCAGGGAAGAGGCAGCCCCAGCATTTT. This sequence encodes CASSQESGKRQPQHF.

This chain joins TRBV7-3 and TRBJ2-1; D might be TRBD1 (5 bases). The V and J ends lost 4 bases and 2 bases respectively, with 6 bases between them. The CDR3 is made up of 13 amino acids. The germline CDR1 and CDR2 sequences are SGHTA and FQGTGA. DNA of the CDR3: TGTGCCAGCAGCTCGGACACCTACAATGAGCAGTTCTTC. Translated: CASSSDTYNEQFF.

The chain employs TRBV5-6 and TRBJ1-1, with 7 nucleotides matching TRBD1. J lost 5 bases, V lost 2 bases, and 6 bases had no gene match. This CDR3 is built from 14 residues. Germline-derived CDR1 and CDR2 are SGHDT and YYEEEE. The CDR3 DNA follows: TGTGCCAGCAGCTTTGTTGCGACAGGGACTGAAGCTTTCTTT. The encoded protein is CASSFVATGTEAFF.

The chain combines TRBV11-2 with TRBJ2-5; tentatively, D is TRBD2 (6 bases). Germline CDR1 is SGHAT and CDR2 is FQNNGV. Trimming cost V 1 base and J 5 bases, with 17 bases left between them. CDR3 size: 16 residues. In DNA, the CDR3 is TGTGCCAGCAGCTTAGGGGCACTTAAGGCGGGGGAGACCCAGTACTTC. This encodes CASSLGALKAGETQYF.

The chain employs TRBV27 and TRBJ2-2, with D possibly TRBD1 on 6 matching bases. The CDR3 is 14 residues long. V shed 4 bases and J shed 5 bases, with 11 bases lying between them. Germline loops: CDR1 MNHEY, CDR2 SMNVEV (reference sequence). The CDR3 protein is CASSYLGGTGELFF. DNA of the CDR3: TGTGCCAGCAGTTATCTAGGGGGAACCGGGGAGCTGTTTTTT.

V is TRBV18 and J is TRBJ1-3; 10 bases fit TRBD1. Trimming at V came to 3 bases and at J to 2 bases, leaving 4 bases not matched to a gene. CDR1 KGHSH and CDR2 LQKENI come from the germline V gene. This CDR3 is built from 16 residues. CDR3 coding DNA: TGTGCCAGCTCACCCCGACAGGGGGCCACTGGAAACACCATATATTTT. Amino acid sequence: CASSPRQGATGNTIYF.

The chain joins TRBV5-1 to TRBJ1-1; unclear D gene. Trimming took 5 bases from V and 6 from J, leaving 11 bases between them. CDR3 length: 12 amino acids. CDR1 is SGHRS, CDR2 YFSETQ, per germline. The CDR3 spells CASSPLGAEAFF. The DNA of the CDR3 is TGCGCCAGCAGTCCCTTGGGCGCTGAAGCTTTCTTT.

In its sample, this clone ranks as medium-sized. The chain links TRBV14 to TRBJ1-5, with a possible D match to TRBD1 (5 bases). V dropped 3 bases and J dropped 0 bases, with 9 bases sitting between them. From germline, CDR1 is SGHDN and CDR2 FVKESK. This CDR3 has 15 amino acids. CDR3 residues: CASSQQGNSNQPQHF. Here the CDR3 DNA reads TGTGCCAGCAGCCAGCAGGGAAATAGCAATCAGCCCCAGCATTTT.